Listed here are 6 T cell receptor beta chains from one sample, sequenced in a study of blood T cell repertoires in COVID-19. Only in-frame clones appear in the TCRdb table, and some are missing; sequencing was by immunoSEQ multiplex PCR. The sample holds some 130,000 clones, 88% seen once. Input material: peripheral blood. Source of these receptors: a man aged 45-65 years with acute or convalescent COVID-19.

The gene calls are TRBV18 and TRBJ1-3; D call uncertain. The V end was cut by 1 base, the J end by 1 base, with 11 bases between. The germline V gene encodes CDR1 KGHSH and CDR2 LQKENI. CDR3 size: 16 residues. CDR3 region: CASSPQKVLSGNTIYF. The CDR3 bases are TGTGCCAGCTCACCACAGAAAGTACTGTCTGGAAACACCATATATTTT.

V and J are TRBV6-5 and TRBJ1-1, with 7 bases matching TRBD1. The CDR3 totals 14 residues. Germline V gene data show CDR1 as MNHEY and CDR2 as SVGAGI. Losses at the gene ends were 4 bases for V and 4 bases for J; bases not matched to a gene: 6. The CDR3 region has the DNA TGTGCCAGCAGTTTCAGGGGGAAGGGCACTGAAGCTTTCTTT. This encodes CASSFRGKGTEAFF.

The chain recombines TRBV7-2 with TRBJ2-7, with D hard to call. The germline gives CDR1 SGHTA, CDR2 FQGNSA. This CDR3 region has 14 residues. The ends were cut back, 3 bases at V and 2 bases at J, with 11 bases in the middle. The CDR3 is CASSLMTSTYEQYF. The CDR3 region has the DNA TGTGCCAGCAGCTTGATGACTTCAACCTACGAGCAGTACTTC.

The chain uses TRBV10-3 and TRBJ2-2; 10 bases map to TRBD1. Germline V lookup: CDR1 ENHRY, CDR2 SYGVKD. The CDR3 sequence is 14 residues long. The trim removed 7 bases at V and 6 bases at J, leaving 5 bases unmatched. CDR3 coding DNA: TGTGCCATCAAAGGGACAGGGGTCTCCGGGGAGCTGTTTTTT. The encoded protein is CAIKGTGVSGELFF.

V gene TRBV2 combines with J gene TRBJ1-5, with D hard to call. V was clipped by 6 bases and J by 7 bases, with 13 bases between them. CDR1 is SNHLY and CDR2 is FYNNEI in the germline V gene. CDR3 size: 13 residues. This CDR3 reads CASREEQGQPQHF. CDR3 nucleotide sequence: TGTGCCAGCAGGGAGGAGCAAGGACAGCCCCAGCATTTT.

J is TRBJ1-3 and V is TRBV19; D possibly corresponds to TRBD1 (5 bases). Trimming removed 3 bases at V and 2 bases at J, with 8 bases between. CDR1 LNHDA and CDR2 SQIVND come from the germline V gene (reference sequence). The CDR3 sequence is 14 residues long. CDR3: CASSMGRAGNTIYF. The CDR3 nucleotides read TGTGCCAGTAGTATGGGCAGGGCTGGAAACACCATATATTTT.